This TCR beta chain was found in a study of OX40 agonist ivuxolimab in advanced cancers. The method was immunoSEQ multiplex PCR; TCRdb's version includes in-frame clones alone and lacks a portion of them. Of about 45,000 clones in the sample, 80% were seen once. Germline V lookup: CDR1 SSHAT, CDR2 FNYEAQ (reference sequence). CDR3 length equals 12 residues. This clone came up a few times. A junction end diverges from the germline sequence, so it may reflect a read error. The receptor's source is an adult with an advanced solid tumor such as melanoma, head and neck, liver or kidney cancer. The gene calls are TRBV7-7 and TRBJ2-5; D is possibly TRBD2 (6 bases). The sample here was CD4+ or CD8+ T cells sorted from blood, taken in a trial of the OX40 agonist ivuxolimab. The CDR3 reads CASSQGGETQYF. The DNA of the CDR3 is TGTGCTAGCAGTCAGGGAGGAGAGACCCAGTACTTC.